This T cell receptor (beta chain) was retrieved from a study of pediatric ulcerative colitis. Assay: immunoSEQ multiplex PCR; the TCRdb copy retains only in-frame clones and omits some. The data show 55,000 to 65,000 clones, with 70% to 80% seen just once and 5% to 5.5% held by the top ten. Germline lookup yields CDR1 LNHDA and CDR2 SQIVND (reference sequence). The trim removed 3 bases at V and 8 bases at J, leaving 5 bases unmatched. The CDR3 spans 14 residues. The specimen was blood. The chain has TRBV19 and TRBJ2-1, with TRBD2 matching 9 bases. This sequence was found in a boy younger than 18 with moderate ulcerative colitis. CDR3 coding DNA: TGTGCCAGTAGTATTTTAGCGGGAGTAGATGAGCAGTTCTTC. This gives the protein CASSILAGVDEQFF. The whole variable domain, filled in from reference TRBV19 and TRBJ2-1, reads DGGITQSPKYLFRKEGQNVTLSCEQNLNHDAMYWYRQDPGQGLRLIYYSQIVNDFQKGDIAEGYSVSREKKESFPLTVTSAQKNPTAFYLCASSILAGVDEQFFGPGTRLTVL.